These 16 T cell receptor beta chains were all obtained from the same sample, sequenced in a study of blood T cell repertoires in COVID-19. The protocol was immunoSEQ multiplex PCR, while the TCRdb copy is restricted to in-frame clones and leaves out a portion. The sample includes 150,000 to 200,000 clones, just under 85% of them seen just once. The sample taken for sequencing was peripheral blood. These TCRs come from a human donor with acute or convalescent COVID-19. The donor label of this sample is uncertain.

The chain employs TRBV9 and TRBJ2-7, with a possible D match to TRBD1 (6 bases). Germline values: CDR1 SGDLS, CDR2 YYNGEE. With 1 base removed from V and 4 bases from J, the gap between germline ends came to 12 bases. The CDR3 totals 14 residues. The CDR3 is CASSVLYRVYEQYF. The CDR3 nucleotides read TGTGCCAGCAGCGTACTATACAGGGTTTACGAGCAGTACTTC.

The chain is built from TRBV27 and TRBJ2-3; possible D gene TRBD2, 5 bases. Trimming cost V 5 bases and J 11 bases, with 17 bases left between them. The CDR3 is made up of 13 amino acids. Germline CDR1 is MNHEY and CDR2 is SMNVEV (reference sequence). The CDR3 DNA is TGTGCCAGCAGTCCACTGGGCCCGAGCGGGCAGTATTTT. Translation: CASSPLGPSGQYF.

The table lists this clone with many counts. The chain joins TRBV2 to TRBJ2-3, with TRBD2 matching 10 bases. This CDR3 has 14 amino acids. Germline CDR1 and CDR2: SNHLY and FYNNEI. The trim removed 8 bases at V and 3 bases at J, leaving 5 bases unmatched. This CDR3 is CASCGLAVTDTQYF. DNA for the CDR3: TGTGCCAGCTGCGGACTAGCGGTTACAGATACGCAGTATTTT.

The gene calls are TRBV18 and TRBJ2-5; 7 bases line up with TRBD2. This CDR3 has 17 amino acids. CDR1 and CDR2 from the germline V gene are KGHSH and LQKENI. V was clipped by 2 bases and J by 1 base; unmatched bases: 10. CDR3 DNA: TGTGCCAGCTCACCAACGAGGGAGGGCCGAGTCCAAGAGACCCAGTACTTC. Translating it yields CASSPTREGRVQETQYF.

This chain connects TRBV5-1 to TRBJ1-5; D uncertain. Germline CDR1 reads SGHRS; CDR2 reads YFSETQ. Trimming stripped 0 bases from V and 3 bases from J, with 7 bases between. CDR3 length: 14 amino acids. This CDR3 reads CASSLEGDNQPQHF. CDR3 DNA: TGCGCCAGCAGCTTGGAGGGAGACAATCAGCCCCAGCATTTT.

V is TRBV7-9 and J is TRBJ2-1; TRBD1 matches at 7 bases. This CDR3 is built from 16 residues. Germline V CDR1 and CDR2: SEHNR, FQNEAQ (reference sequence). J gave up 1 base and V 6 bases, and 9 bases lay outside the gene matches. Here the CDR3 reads CASRPRTGSSYNEQFF. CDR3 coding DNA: TGTGCCAGCAGACCTCGGACAGGATCATCCTACAATGAGCAGTTCTTC.

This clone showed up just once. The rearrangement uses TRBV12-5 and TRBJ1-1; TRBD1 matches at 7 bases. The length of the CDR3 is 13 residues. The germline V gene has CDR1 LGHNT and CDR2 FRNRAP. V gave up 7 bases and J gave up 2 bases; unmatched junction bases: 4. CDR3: CASARQGNTEAFF. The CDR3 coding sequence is TGTGCTAGTGCCCGACAGGGTAACACTGAAGCTTTCTTT.

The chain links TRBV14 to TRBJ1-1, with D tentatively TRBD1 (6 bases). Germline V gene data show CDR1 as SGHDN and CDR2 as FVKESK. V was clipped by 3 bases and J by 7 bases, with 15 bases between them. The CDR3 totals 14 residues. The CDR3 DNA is TGTGCCAGCAGCCATACAGGGACCCTGATTGAAGCTTTCTTT. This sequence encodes CASSHTGTLIEAFF.

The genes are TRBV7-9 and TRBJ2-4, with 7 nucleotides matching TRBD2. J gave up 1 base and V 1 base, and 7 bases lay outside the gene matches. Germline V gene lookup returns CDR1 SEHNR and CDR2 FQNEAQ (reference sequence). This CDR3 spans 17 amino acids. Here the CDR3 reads CASSLVLAGVAKNIQYF. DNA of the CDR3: TGTGCCAGCAGCTTAGTATTGGCGGGAGTGGCCAAAAACATTCAGTACTTC. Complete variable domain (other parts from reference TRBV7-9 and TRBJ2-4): DTGVSQNPRHKITKRGQNVTFRCDPISEHNRLYWYRQTLGQGPEFLTYFQNEAQLEKSRLLSDRFSAERPKGSFSTLEIQRTEQGDSAMYLCASSLVLAGVAKNIQYFGAGTRLSVL.

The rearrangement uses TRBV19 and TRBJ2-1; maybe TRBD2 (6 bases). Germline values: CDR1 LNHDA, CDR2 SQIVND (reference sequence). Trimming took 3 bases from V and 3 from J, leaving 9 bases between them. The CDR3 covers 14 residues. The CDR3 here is CASSIPGLYNEQFF. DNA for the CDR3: TGTGCCAGTAGTATCCCGGGACTCTACAATGAGCAGTTCTTC. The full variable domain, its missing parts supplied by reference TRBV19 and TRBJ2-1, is DGGITQSPKYLFRKEGQNVTLSCEQNLNHDAMYWYRQDPGQGLRLIYYSQIVNDFQKGDIAEGYSVSREKKESFPLTVTSAQKNPTAFYLCASSIPGLYNEQFFGPGTRLTVL.

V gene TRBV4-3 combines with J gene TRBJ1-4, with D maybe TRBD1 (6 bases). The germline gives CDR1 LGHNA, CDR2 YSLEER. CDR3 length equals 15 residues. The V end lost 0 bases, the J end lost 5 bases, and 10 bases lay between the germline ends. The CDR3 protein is CASSQEGGPNEKLFF. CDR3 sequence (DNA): TGCGCCAGCAGCCAAGAAGGGGGACCGAATGAAAAACTGTTTTTT.

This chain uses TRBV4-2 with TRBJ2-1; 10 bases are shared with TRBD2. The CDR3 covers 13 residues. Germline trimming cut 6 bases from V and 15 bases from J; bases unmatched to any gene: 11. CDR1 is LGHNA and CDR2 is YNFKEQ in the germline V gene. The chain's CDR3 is CASRPLAGEIMFF. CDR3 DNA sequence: TGTGCCAGCAGACCTCTAGCGGGAGAGATCATGTTCTTC.

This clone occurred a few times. The CDR3 region has the DNA TGTGCCAGCAGCTTGCAGGAGGGCGCCTACAATGAGCAGTTCTTC. Its translation: CASSLQEGAYNEQFF. The V and J genes are TRBV7-2 and TRBJ2-1; D possibly corresponds to TRBD2 (6 bases). V was pared by 3 bases and J by 2 bases, with 11 bases between. Germline values: CDR1 SGHTA, CDR2 FQGNSA. The CDR3 contains 15 residues.

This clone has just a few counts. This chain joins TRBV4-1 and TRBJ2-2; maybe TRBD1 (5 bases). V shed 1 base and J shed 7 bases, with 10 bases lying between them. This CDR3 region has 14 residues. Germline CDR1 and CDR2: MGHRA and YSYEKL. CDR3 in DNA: TGCGCCAGCAGCCAAGTGGAAGGGGTCGGGGAGCTGTTTTTT. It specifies CASSQVEGVGELFF.

The CDR3 bases are TGTGCCAGCAGCTTAGATCGTCCGGGAGGGCTCAATGAGCAGTTCTTC. This sequence encodes CASSLDRPGGLNEQFF. The chain combines TRBV11-2 with TRBJ2-1, with 8 bases matching TRBD2. CDR3 length: 16 residues. CDR1 and CDR2 from the germline V gene are SGHAT and FQNNGV. The J segment lost 6 bases and the V segment lost 0 bases, leaving 7 bases of the junction unmatched.

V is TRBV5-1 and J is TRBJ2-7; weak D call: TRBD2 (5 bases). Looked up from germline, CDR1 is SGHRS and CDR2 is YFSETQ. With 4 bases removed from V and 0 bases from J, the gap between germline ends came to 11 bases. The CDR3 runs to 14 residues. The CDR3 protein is CASSLRVGSYEQYF. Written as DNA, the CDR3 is TGCGCCAGCAGCCTGAGGGTCGGCTCCTACGAGCAGTACTTC.